A single sample gave rise to the 2 T cell receptor beta chains below, sequenced in a study of T cell repertoires in cytomegalovirus infection. TCRdb independently ran MiXCR on the reads; one entry per CDR3 protein. The table has 300,000 or so distinct CDR3 sequences, 20% to 30% seen once; the top ten hold roughly 14%. No antigen has been identified for these receptors. This material consisted of cultured PBMCs, taken from culture after CMV antigen stimulation. These receptors all come from a human donor in good health (CMV status not recorded). Some clones in this sample may be carry-over from other donors' samples.

This clonotype was seen more than once but under ten times. The chain couples TRBV6-6 to TRBJ1-5, with 11 bases matching TRBD1. This CDR3 spans 14 amino acids. From germline, CDR1 is MNHNY and CDR2 SVGAGI (reference sequence). V was pared by 5 bases and J by 7 bases, with 4 bases of the junction left unmatched. CDR3: CASSQGQGVQPQHF. The CDR3 coding sequence is TGTGCCAGCAGTCAGGGACAGGGGGTACAGCCCCAGCATTTT.

This clonotype was recorded a few times. The chain carries TRBV20-1 and TRBJ2-7, with D perhaps given as TRBD1 or TRBD2 (5 bases each). The V gene lost 6 bases and the J gene lost 3 bases, with 12 bases spanning the gap. Germline V gene data show CDR1 as DFQATT and CDR2 as SNEGSKA (reference sequence). This CDR3 has 12 residues. The CDR3 protein is CSASGRNYEQYF. Written as DNA, the CDR3 is TGCAGTGCCTCGGGGCGGAACTACGAGCAGTACTTC.